Following are 28 T cell receptor beta chains from one sample sequenced in a study of a mutant IDH1 vaccine in newly diagnosed glioma. The table came from immunoSEQ multiplex PCR; TCRdb's copy has only in-frame clones and leaves some out. This sample has just over 60,000 clones, with over 80% found just once. The time point is: week 47, end of study. With topical imiquimod, each dose of the vaccine consisted of 300 ug of mutant IDH1 20-mer peptide. These receptors' antigens are unknown. The source material was PBMCs, sampled from a glioma patient whose treatment included an IDH1 peptide vaccine. These receptors all come from a man aged 25-40 years with glioma.

The rearrangement joins TRBV27 to TRBJ1-2; no reliable D call. The CDR3 is 15 residues long. Trimming left V 3 bases short and J 4 bases short, with 15 bases between. In germline, CDR1 is MNHEY, CDR2 SMNVEV (reference sequence). The CDR3 sequence: CASSLVLGSAYGYTF. The DNA of the CDR3 is TGTGCCAGCAGTTTGGTCCTGGGTTCGGCCTATGGCTACACCTTC.

The V gene is TRBV6-6, the J gene TRBJ1-5; no definite D call. Germline CDR1 reads MNHNY; CDR2 reads SVGAGI (reference sequence). The CDR3 sequence is 14 residues long. With 4 bases removed from V and 7 bases from J, the gap between germline ends came to 14 bases. Written as DNA, the CDR3 is TGTGCCAGCAGTTCCTTGGGGTTGAAGCAGCCCCAGCATTTT. Translating it yields CASSSLGLKQPQHF.

A few counts support this clone. J is TRBJ2-2 and V is TRBV6-1; TRBD1 aligns across 8 bases. CDR1 MNHNS and CDR2 SASEGT come from the germline V gene. The CDR3 is 14 residues long. The J segment lost 3 bases and the V segment lost 4 bases, leaving 1 base of the junction unmatched. This CDR3 reads CASSAGGDTGELFF. DNA for the CDR3: TGTGCCAGCAGTGCAGGGGGCGACACCGGGGAGCTGTTTTTT.

The chain employs TRBV19 and TRBJ2-5; 8 nucleotides align to TRBD2. TRBJ2-7 matches the DNA end more closely, so the J call is doubtful. The germline gives CDR1 LNHDA, CDR2 SQIVND (reference sequence). The CDR3 has 13 residues. In DNA form, the CDR3 reads TGTGCCAGTAGCATTAGCGGGACCTACGAGCAGTACTTC. Translation: CASSISGTYEQYF.

V gene TRBV28 combines with J gene TRBJ1-4, with 8 bases identical to TRBD1. CDR3 length equals 18 residues. CDR1 and CDR2 from the germline V gene are MDHEN and SYDVKM. V lost 3 bases to trimming and J lost 3 bases; unmatched junction nucleotides: 12. CDR3 nucleotides: TGTGCCAGCAGTTTGTCCCTTAACCCGGGACAGGCTAATGAAAAACTGTTTTTT. Amino acids: CASSLSLNPGQANEKLFF.

V usage is TRBV11-3 and J usage is TRBJ2-2; 9 nucleotides agree with TRBD1. The V and J ends lost 5 bases and 6 bases, in that order; junction bases with no gene match: 4. The CDR3 is 14 amino acids. Germline CDR1 is SGHNT and CDR2 is YENEEA. The CDR3 bases are TGTGCCAGCAGCCCCCGGACAGGGGCCGGGGAGCTGTTTTTT. Its translation is CASSPRTGAGELFF.

The chain joins TRBV5-1 to TRBJ2-7; TRBD2 matches at 11 bases. CDR3 size: 18 residues. CDR1 is SGHRS, CDR2 YFSETQ, per germline. V dropped 4 bases and J dropped 2; count of bases not matched to a gene: 14. Written as DNA, the CDR3 is TGCGCCAGCAGCCCCACCCTAACTAGCGGGGGACCAACCTACGAGCAGTACTTC. Protein product: CASSPTLTSGGPTYEQYF. The full variable domain, its missing parts supplied by reference TRBV5-1 and TRBJ2-7, is KAGVTQTPRYLIKTRGQQVTLSCSPISGHRSVSWYQQTPGQGLQFLFEYFSETQRNKGNFPGRFSGRQFSNSRSEMNVSTLELGDSALYLCASSPTLTSGGPTYEQYFGPGTRLTVT.

The rearrangement joins TRBV7-9 to TRBJ1-1, with D uncertain. Germline CDR1 is SEHNR and CDR2 is FQNEAQ (reference sequence). The V end lost 5 bases, the J end lost 4 bases, and 11 bases lay between the germline ends. The CDR3 totals 13 residues. The CDR3, as DNA: TGTGCCAGCAGCCCGCAGGTAATCACTGAAGCTTTCTTT. Amino acids: CASSPQVITEAFF.

The chain joins TRBV5-4 to TRBJ2-2; a weak D match, TRBD2 (7 bases). The CDR3 is made up of 15 amino acids. The V gene lost 4 bases and the J gene lost 8 bases, with 18 bases spanning the gap. Per the germline V gene, CDR1 is SGHNT and CDR2 is YYREEE (reference sequence). Here the CDR3 reads CASSHGGTSRGELFF. Written as DNA, the CDR3 is TGTGCCAGCAGCCACGGGGGGACAAGTCGAGGGGAGCTGTTTTTT.

This clone has more than one count but fewer than ten. The chain carries TRBV6-5 and TRBJ1-1, with TRBD1 as a possible D gene (6 bases). Germline CDR1 is MNHEY and CDR2 is SVGAGI. The CDR3 contains 13 residues. V was trimmed by 4 bases and J by 4 bases, leaving 10 bases between them. The CDR3 protein is CASSLQGGTEAFF. The DNA of the CDR3 is TGTGCCAGCAGTTTACAGGGTGGCACTGAAGCTTTCTTT.

The rearrangement joins TRBV7-8 to TRBJ2-2; 9 bases agree with TRBD1. V gave up 5 bases and J gave up 5 bases; unmatched junction bases: 6. The CDR3 extends over 15 amino acids. In germline, CDR1 is SGHVS, CDR2 FQNEAQ. As DNA, the CDR3 is TGTGCCAGCAGCCCACAGGACAGGGGTACCGGGGAGCTGTTTTTT. This sequence encodes CASSPQDRGTGELFF.

The V call is TRBV9, the J call TRBJ1-5, with D possibly TRBD1 on 6 matching bases. V was pared by 4 bases and J by 0 bases, with 8 bases between. Germline CDR1 and CDR2: SGDLS and YYNGEE. The CDR3 consists of 14 residues. The CDR3 spells CASSRTASNQPQHF. In DNA form, the CDR3 reads TGTGCCAGCAGCCGGACAGCTAGCAATCAGCCCCAGCATTTT.

CDR3 protein: CASSLLFGSGDLTDTQYF. For the CDR3, the DNA is TGTGCCAGCAGCTTGTTATTCGGTAGCGGGGACCTCACAGATACGCAGTATTTT. V usage is TRBV11-2 and J usage is TRBJ2-3; TRBD2 matches at 8 bases. Looked up from germline, CDR1 is SGHAT and CDR2 is FQNNGV. The CDR3 runs 18 residues. Trimming at V came to 3 bases and at J to 2 bases, leaving 13 bases not matched to a gene.

This chain joins TRBV7-9 and TRBJ1-2; TRBD1 is a possible D gene (6 bases). The CDR3 sequence is 12 residues long. Germline assignment: CDR1 SEHNR and CDR2 FQNEAQ (reference sequence). V lost 5 bases and J lost 8, with 12 bases in between. This CDR3 is CASSTDRFGYTF. DNA of the CDR3: TGTGCCAGCAGCACCGACAGGTTCGGCTACACCTTC.

This chain joins TRBV27 and TRBJ2-2, with D possibly TRBD1 on 6 matching bases. Trimming cost V 6 bases and J 5 bases, with 10 bases left between them. CDR3 length: 13 residues. Germline CDR1 reads MNHEY; CDR2 reads SMNVEV (reference sequence). The CDR3 here is CASSKGGTGELFF. The CDR3 DNA reads as TGTGCCAGCAGCAAAGGGGGAACCGGGGAGCTGTTTTTT.

CDR3 DNA sequence: TGTGCCAGCAGTGAAGCGCTAGAGACCCAGTACTTC. Amino acids: CASSEALETQYF. V and J are TRBV2 and TRBJ2-5; the D is unclear. The V gene lost 0 bases and the J gene lost 4 bases, with 3 bases spanning the gap. This CDR3 region has 12 residues. Germline assignment: CDR1 SNHLY and CDR2 FYNNEI.

This clone was counted once. This sample includes further DNA sequences coding for the same CDR3. J is TRBJ2-2 and V is TRBV7-7; D remains unclear. CDR3 length: 14 amino acids. From germline, CDR1 is SSHAT and CDR2 FNYEAQ (reference sequence). V was cut by 3 bases and J by 1 base, with 6 bases left in between. The CDR3 DNA sequence: TGTGCCAGCAGCTTGGGTCAGAACACCGGGGAGCTGTTTTTT. This sequence encodes CASSLGQNTGELFF.

The chain has TRBV9 and TRBJ1-1, with D unclear. Trimming removed 0 bases from V and 0 bases from J, with 3 bases in between. CDR1 is SGDLS, CDR2 YYNGEE, per germline. The CDR3 has 13 residues. The CDR3: CASSVAMNTEAFF. The CDR3 bases are TGTGCCAGCAGCGTAGCCATGAACACTGAAGCTTTCTTT.

DNA for the CDR3: TGTGCCAGTAGTATAATTAATCCGGGACAGGGCGGCTCACCCCTCCACTTT. It codes for CASSIINPGQGGSPLHF. V usage is TRBV19 and J usage is TRBJ1-6; TRBD1 matches 9 bases. J gave up 10 bases and V 2 bases, and 12 bases lay outside the gene matches. This CDR3 region has 17 residues. Germline V gives CDR1 LNHDA, CDR2 SQIVND (reference sequence).

This clone was found a few times. The chain is built from TRBV2 and TRBJ1-1; D is unclear. V lost 10 bases to trimming and J lost 2 bases, with 14 bases between them. Germline CDR1 and CDR2: SNHLY and FYNNEI. The CDR3 is 13 amino acids. The CDR3 region has the DNA TGTGCCACCCTTTACGGCAGCAACACTGAAGCTTTCTTT. Its translation: CATLYGSNTEAFF.

This clone was picked up a small number of times. The J gene is TRBJ1-1, the V gene TRBV27, with a possible D match to TRBD1 (5 bases). Germline V gene data show CDR1 as MNHEY and CDR2 as SMNVEV (reference sequence). The CDR3 is made up of 13 amino acids. The germline V and J ends were trimmed by 5 bases and 6 bases, with 13 bases remaining between them. Written as DNA, the CDR3 is TGTGCCAGCAGTGCCCATCAGGGTCCTGAAGCTTTCTTT. Protein sequence: CASSAHQGPEAFF.

This clone was seen a single time. This chain connects TRBV27 to TRBJ1-3, with a possible D match to TRBD1 (6 bases). In germline, CDR1 is MNHEY, CDR2 SMNVEV (reference sequence). Trimming removed 2 bases at V and 4 bases at J, with 12 bases between. This CDR3 has 15 residues. CDR3 nucleotides: TGTGCCAGCAGTTTACGGGGGGCGCAAGGAAACACCATATATTTT. Residues: CASSLRGAQGNTIYF.

This chain uses TRBV29-1 with TRBJ1-2, with 7 bases aligning to TRBD1. Germline assignment: CDR1 SQVTM and CDR2 ANQGSEA. Unmatched junction bases numbered 12, after V lost 6 bases and J lost 5 bases. The CDR3 runs to 14 residues. In DNA form, the CDR3 reads TGCAGCGTGCGAACCGACAGGGCCTCGTATGGCTACACCTTC. Translation gives CSVRTDRASYGYTF.

This clone was found once. The J gene is TRBJ2-6, the V gene TRBV10-2; D remains ambiguous. Germline CDR1 and CDR2: WSHSY and SAAADI. The CDR3 covers 19 residues. V lost 6 bases to trimming and J lost 2 bases, with 23 bases between them. DNA of the CDR3: TGCGCCAGCAGGGACCTTGGTCTTTACTCTTTCACTGGGGCCAACGTCCTGACTTTC. Protein sequence: CASRDLGLYSFTGANVLTF.

The chain uses TRBV2 and TRBJ1-2, with D tentatively TRBD1 (5 bases). The V end lost 6 bases, the J end lost 0 bases, and 14 bases lay between the germline ends. The CDR3 has 15 residues. Germline CDR1 and CDR2: SNHLY and FYNNEI. This CDR3 is CASRRDVVANYGYTF. The CDR3 region has the DNA TGTGCCAGCAGGCGGGACGTAGTCGCTAACTATGGCTACACCTTC.

This chain joins TRBV5-6 and TRBJ1-3; D not certain. With 1 base removed from V and 0 bases from J, the gap between germline ends came to 14 bases. Germline-derived CDR1 and CDR2 are SGHDT and YYEEEE. The CDR3 is 17 amino acids. CDR3 residues: CASSLPIPGISGNTIYF. DNA for the CDR3: TGTGCCAGCAGCTTGCCAATACCGGGAATCTCTGGAAACACCATATATTTT. The full variable domain, in which reference TRBV5-6 and TRBJ1-3 provide the parts outside the CDR3, is DAGVTQSPTHLIKTRGQQVTLRCSPKSGHDTVSWYQQALGQGPQFIFQYYEEEERQRGNFPDRFSGHQFPNYSSELNVNALLLGDSALYLCASSLPIPGISGNTIYFGEGSWLTVV.

The J gene is TRBJ2-1, the V gene TRBV10-2; D is uncertain. Germline V gives CDR1 WSHSY, CDR2 SAAADI. V lost 3 bases, J lost 8 bases, and 5 bases lay in between. This CDR3 has 11 amino acids. The CDR3 DNA reads as TGCGCCAGCAGTGATCTTGATGAGCAGTTCTTC. Its protein product is CASSDLDEQFF.

The V call is TRBV9, the J call TRBJ2-1; D is possibly TRBD1 or TRBD2 (5 bases each). Germline V lookup: CDR1 SGDLS, CDR2 YYNGEE. The CDR3 extends over 12 amino acids. V shed 2 bases and J shed 9 bases, with 9 bases lying between them. CDR3 residues: CASSVRGLEQFF. The CDR3 DNA follows: TGTGCCAGCAGCGTGAGGGGTCTTGAGCAGTTCTTC.